This TCR beta chain appears in the sequencing data of a study of blood T cell repertoires in COVID-19. The CDR3 covers 17 residues. CDR1 and CDR2 from the germline V gene are SGHDT and YYEEEE. After removal of 2 bases from V and 0 bases from J, the junction contained 7 bases not matched to a gene. Per the original data handling: Amplifying reference gene primers gave estimates of nucleated cell counts. The data were produced by immunoSEQ multiplex PCR, yet TCRdb's version contains in-frame clones alone and is incomplete. V and J calls and clone size are copied from that table; D and trimming were computed from the DNA. The top ten hold just over 6.5% of the sample, which has around 250,000 clones, roughly 85% seen once. Shortly before study entry, within 2 weeks, exposed participants had met a COVID-19 case.

This TCR derives from a woman in her 50s who had been exposed to COVID-19. Sequenced sample: PBMCs or T cells enriched from blood (not recorded which). The rearrangement uses TRBV5-6 and TRBJ2-2, with 7 bases lining up with TRBD1. CDR3 region: CASSLRPGQANTGELFF. As DNA, the CDR3 is TGTGCCAGCAGCTTAAGGCCCGGACAGGCGAACACCGGGGAGCTGTTTTTT.